This section outlines one T cell receptor (beta chain) sequence together with its context. Its antigen has not been determined. One base away there is no much larger clone; base qualities are not given. Every donor was a healthy Caucasian. The twin cohort consisted of three pairs of female monozygotic twins, all aged 18 to 29 years. RNA for TCR libraries was isolated from peripheral blood mononuclear cells. The entry originates in a study of identical twins (TCRdb year 2016). Regarding the complete study: The study deep-sequenced TCR alpha and beta repertoires from monozygotic twins, unrelated adults of various ages and cord blood to test whether fetal clonotypes persist. To rule out contamination, the twin experiments were replicated at different times with different library preparation protocols. Results and caveats for the whole study, not just this receptor: Because the same donors could not be followed over many years, the conclusions depended on cross-sectional statistical analysis. Abundant cord blood beta clonotypes carried fewer insertions; young adult naive repertoires showed a weaker similar trend, while memory repertoires showed none. Zero-insertion analyses could be partly confounded by invariant T cells such as MAIT and iNKT, although diverse VJ usage argued against such confounding for most clonotypes. The excess sharing between twins in beta out-of-frame sequences was weaker because fewer shared sequences reduced the signal-to-noise ratio. In monozygotic twins, out-of-frame TCR alpha sharing was systematically underestimated by recombination models, although the models agreed with sharing between unrelated individuals. Compared with coincidental sharing between unrelated individuals, out-of-frame TCR alpha sequences shared between twins showed an excess of sequences with low generation probability.

The CDR3 runs 16 residues from the cysteine to the phenylalanine. The DNA shown is the 48-base CDR3, in frame from base 1. Taken from the germline V gene, the CDR1 and CDR2 loops are MDHEN and SYDVKM. V is pruned by 6 bases and J by 6 bases, leaving 14 bases of the junction without a gene match. The library was built by means of 5' RACE. Instrument on record: Illumina HiSeq 2000. A universal primer binding site was introduced by template switching, and a unique molecular identifier was present in the final cDNA, enabling accurate counting of TCR cDNA molecules. Specific primers in the conserved constant-segment region were used to synthesize first-strand cDNA for the TCR alpha and beta chains. Each cDNA library was double barcoded, with a SMART-Mk sample barcode plus Illumina barcodes, to control for contamination. TruSeq adapter sequences along with Illumina sample barcodes were introduced in two successive PCR steps. The TCR alpha and beta cDNA libraries were sequenced on the Illumina HiSeq platform using custom primers. In the paper's pipeline: Raw reads were processed with MiGEC to extract unique molecular identifiers, and MiXCR was used to determine CDR3 positions. For each individual, recombination models were inferred using an EM algorithm with the repgenHMM and IGoR tools. Shared clonotypes were analyzed with the tcR package in R, and sharing was normalized by the product of cloneset sizes. To study raw recombination without the effects of thymic and clonal selection, out-of-frame nonproductive sequences were analyzed. The raw public reads went through TCRdb reprocessing: fastp at Q25, MiXCR clone calling, in-frame beta chains kept. Entries are consolidated by CDR3 protein sequence, retaining the most common genes and DNA. TCRdb assigned the V and J calls; the authors' analysis was not used. The sample includes some 600,000 distinct CDR3 sequences, with 7% to 7.5% observed a single time. The ten largest clonotypes hold 1.5% to 2% of the sample.

These same data were also listed under a study on yellow fever vaccine responses in identical twins. The second study's paper adds: According to the authors, in identical twins the way T cells responded to vaccination appeared partly convergent and partly personalized. In identical twins, the study followed T cell clones that responded to the vaccine with precision.

The sequencing input was PBMCs. Recombination joined TRBV28 with TRBJ2-5, with TRBD1 matching 9 junction bases. The receptor comes from a woman aged 18-29 years in good health. Read as DNA, the sequence is TGTGCCAGCAGAAGGACAGGGGCCTCCAGCATAAAGACCCAGTACTTC. This yields the protein CASRRTGASSIKTQYF.